One sample yielded the 28 T cell receptor beta chains listed below, sequenced in a study of radiotherapy plus CTLA-4 blockade in lung cancer. Assay: immunoSEQ multiplex PCR; the TCRdb copy retains only in-frame clones and omits some. The sample lists around 63,000 clones; more than 70% were seen once. Here the sequenced sample was peripheral blood, taken from a patient treated with radiotherapy plus ipilimumab. The receptors were sampled from a human donor with non-small cell lung cancer whose response to radiotherapy plus ipilimumab could not be evaluated. Some clones in this sample may be carry-over from other donors' samples.

The chain joins TRBV7-3 to TRBJ2-5; 11 positions agree with TRBD1. CDR1 is SGHTA and CDR2 is FQGTGA in the germline V gene. The CDR3 runs 16 residues. The V segment lost 5 bases and the J segment 4 bases; nucleotides outside the gene matches: 9. CDR3 in amino acids: CASSVLGQGAGETQYF. As DNA, the CDR3 is TGTGCCAGCAGCGTACTAGGACAGGGGGCCGGAGAGACCCAGTACTTC.

This clone has just one count. The chain employs TRBV6-1 and TRBJ1-5; D is unclear. Germline V gene data show CDR1 as MNHNS and CDR2 as SASEGT. V shed 0 bases and J shed 3 bases, with 9 bases lying between them. CDR3 length: 15 amino acids. The chain's CDR3 is CASSEANRANQPQHF. CDR3 DNA: TGTGCCAGCAGTGAAGCTAACAGAGCCAATCAGCCCCAGCATTTT.

The genes are TRBV7-8 and TRBJ1-5; perhaps TRBD1 as D (5 bases). CDR3 length: 14 amino acids. Germline-derived CDR1 and CDR2 are SGHVS and FQNEAQ. V lost 5 bases to trimming and J lost 4 bases, with 12 bases between them. In nucleotides, the CDR3 is TGTGCCAGCAGCATCACAGGAGGGAATCAGCCCCAGCATTTT. This encodes CASSITGGNQPQHF.

The chain's CDR3 is CASSLLFPGQGGETQYF. CDR3 sequence (DNA): TGTGCCAGCAGTCTCCTTTTCCCGGGACAGGGGGGAGAGACCCAGTACTTC. The chain links TRBV28 to TRBJ2-5; 11 bases line up with TRBD1. Germline V CDR1 and CDR2: MDHEN, SYDVKM. The trim removed 5 bases at V and 4 bases at J, leaving 12 bases unmatched. This CDR3 has 17 amino acids.

This clone was observed once. The chain employs TRBV5-1 and TRBJ1-1; D gene unclear. The ends were cut back, 1 base at V and 4 bases at J, with 11 bases in the middle. Germline V CDR1 and CDR2: SGHRS, YFSETQ. This CDR3 comprises 14 residues. The CDR3 loop reads CASSLLPGSTEAFF. CDR3 nucleotides: TGCGCCAGCAGCTTGCTTCCGGGGAGCACTGAAGCTTTCTTT.

This chain joins TRBV6-5 and TRBJ1-6; TRBD1 matches at 8 bases. Looked up from germline, CDR1 is MNHEY and CDR2 is SVGAGI. J lost 5 bases, V lost 9 bases, and 6 bases had no gene match. The CDR3 runs to 14 residues. The CDR3 DNA follows: TGTGCCAGGTATCCGACAGGGGATAATTCACCCCTCCACTTT. Residues: CARYPTGDNSPLHF.

V usage is TRBV6-1 and J usage is TRBJ1-2; perhaps TRBD1 as D (5 bases). Germline values: CDR1 MNHNS, CDR2 SASEGT. The CDR3 is made up of 14 amino acids. Trimming removed 3 bases from V and 4 bases from J, with 12 bases in between. CDR3 coding DNA: TGTGCCAGCAGTGATAGGGCAGGGCTCTATGGCTACACCTTC. Translating it yields CASSDRAGLYGYTF.

The chain joins TRBV2 to TRBJ1-1; D is perhaps TRBD1 (5 bases). This CDR3 comprises 14 residues. In germline, CDR1 is SNHLY, CDR2 FYNNEI. V shed 8 bases and J shed 2 bases, with 15 bases lying between them. This CDR3 is CASGGNRLNTEAFF. CDR3 nucleotides: TGTGCCAGCGGAGGGAACAGGCTAAACACTGAAGCTTTCTTT.

Only a few counts were recorded for this clone. The chain employs TRBV9 and TRBJ2-2; the D gene is possibly TRBD2 (6 bases). V lost 6 bases and J lost 2, with 17 bases in between. This CDR3 has 16 residues. Germline V gene data show CDR1 as SGDLS and CDR2 as YYNGEE. The CDR3 loop is CASKFGGRHNTGELFF. CDR3 nucleotides: TGTGCCAGCAAATTTGGGGGGAGGCACAACACCGGGGAGCTGTTTTTT.

The chain employs TRBV2 and TRBJ2-2; TRBD1 matches 9 bases. Germline V gene data show CDR1 as SNHLY and CDR2 as FYNNEI. This CDR3 region has 13 residues. The ends lost 6 bases at V and 5 bases at J; junction bases unmatched: 1. The CDR3 spells CASSGTGTGELFF. The CDR3 bases are TGTGCCAGCAGCGGGACAGGGACCGGGGAGCTGTTTTTT.

This chain uses TRBV5-1 with TRBJ1-4, with D possibly TRBD1 on 6 matching bases. Trimming pared 0 bases from V and 0 bases from J, leaving 15 bases between. CDR1 is SGHRS, CDR2 YFSETQ, per germline. The CDR3 has 18 residues. The CDR3 protein is CASSLVGGPTATNEKLFF. CDR3 in DNA: TGCGCCAGCAGCTTGGTGGGGGGGCCGACCGCAACTAATGAAAAACTGTTTTTT. The full variable domain, rest sourced from reference TRBV5-1 and TRBJ1-4, is KAGVTQTPRYLIKTRGQQVTLSCSPISGHRSVSWYQQTPGQGLQFLFEYFSETQRNKGNFPGRFSGRQFSNSRSEMNVSTLELGDSALYLCASSLVGGPTATNEKLFFGSGTQLSVL.

The chain uses TRBV5-4 and TRBJ2-1, with D unresolved. Germline V gene data show CDR1 as SGHNT and CDR2 as YYREEE (reference sequence). The CDR3 covers 15 residues. V lost 4 bases and J 7 bases, leaving 18 bases between the germline ends. The CDR3: CASSPRLPSPNEQFF. The DNA of the CDR3 is TGTGCCAGCAGCCCGCGACTTCCATCCCCGAATGAGCAGTTCTTC.

This clone came up once. The chain is built from TRBV9 and TRBJ1-3; TRBD1 agrees at 8 bases. The CDR3 loop spans 14 amino acids. V trimming: 3 bases; J trimming: 5 bases; junction bases outside the gene matches: 4. Germline loops: CDR1 SGDLS, CDR2 YYNGEE. The CDR3 sequence is CASSDRTGRNTIYF. The CDR3 DNA follows: TGTGCCAGCAGCGACCGGACAGGGCGAAACACCATATATTTT. Supplemented by reference TRBV9 and TRBJ1-3, the full variable domain reads DSGVTQTPKHLITATGQRVTLRCSPRSGDLSVYWYQQSLDQGLQFLIQYYNGEERAKGNILERFSAQQFPDLHSELNLSSLELGDSALYFCASSDRTGRNTIYFGEGSWLTVV.

This chain joins TRBV19 and TRBJ1-4; possibly TRBD1 for D (5 bases). The germline V gene encodes CDR1 LNHDA and CDR2 SQIVND (reference sequence). There are 15 residues in the CDR3. V shed 6 bases and J shed 9 bases, with 20 bases lying between them. The chain's CDR3 is CASSHRAGGTKKLFF. For the CDR3, the DNA is TGTGCCAGTAGCCACCGGGCCGGGGGGACCAAAAAACTGTTTTTT.

The chain is built from TRBV5-6 and TRBJ1-1, with 7 bases matching TRBD1. The CDR3 has 16 residues. Germline lookup yields CDR1 SGHDT and CDR2 YYEEEE. Unmatched junction bases numbered 10, after V lost 2 bases and J lost 3 bases. The DNA for the CDR3 is TGTGCCAGCAGCTTACATCACGGGACAGAAGACACTGAAGCTTTCTTT. The encoded protein is CASSLHHGTEDTEAFF.

The chain recombines TRBV5-5 with TRBJ2-7; tentative D call: TRBD1 (6 bases). Germline assignment: CDR1 SGHKS and CDR2 YYEKEE (reference sequence). CDR3 length equals 11 residues. V dropped 3 bases and J dropped 12 bases, with 13 bases sitting between them. As DNA, the CDR3 is TGTGCCAGCAGCTCAGGACAGAAAGGGTACTTC. The encoded protein is CASSSGQKGYF.

Written as DNA, the CDR3 is TGCGCCAGCAGCTTGGAGTCTAGCGGGGGTGGAGAGACCCAGTACTTC. Amino acids: CASSLESSGGGETQYF. V and J are TRBV5-1 and TRBJ2-5; 10 bases agree with TRBD2. CDR3 size: 16 residues. CDR1 and CDR2 (germline): SGHRS, YFSETQ. Trimming at V came to 0 bases and at J to 4 bases, leaving 6 bases not matched to a gene.

The rearrangement joins TRBV30 to TRBJ2-2; the match to TRBD1 covers 7 bases. With 5 bases clipped from V and 3 bases from J, the junction kept 9 bases outside the gene matches. Germline values: CDR1 GTSNPN, CDR2 SVGIG (reference sequence). The CDR3 has 15 amino acids. CDR3 amino acids: CAWHLWGQYTGELFF. The CDR3 nucleotides read TGTGCCTGGCACCTATGGGGACAGTACACCGGGGAGCTGTTTTTT.

This chain uses TRBV4-2 with TRBJ2-7; 9 bases agree with TRBD2. CDR1 and CDR2 from the germline V gene are LGHNA and YNFKEQ. V was clipped by 5 bases and J by 2 bases; unmatched bases: 10. This CDR3 region has 16 residues. The CDR3 is CASSSPTSGYTYEQYF. The DNA of the CDR3 is TGTGCCAGCAGCAGCCCGACTAGCGGATATACCTACGAGCAGTACTTC.

The chain employs TRBV2 and TRBJ2-3; TRBD1 might be the D (6 bases). V gave up 0 bases and J gave up 2 bases, with 12 bases separating them. Germline CDR1 reads SNHLY; CDR2 reads FYNNEI. The CDR3 contains 16 residues. CDR3 amino acids: CASSEALGGITDTQYF. The CDR3 DNA follows: TGTGCCAGCAGTGAAGCGCTTGGGGGCATCACAGATACGCAGTATTTT.

The chain couples TRBV4-1 to TRBJ1-4, with D maybe TRBD1 (6 bases). From germline, CDR1 is MGHRA and CDR2 YSYEKL. The CDR3 runs 16 residues. V gave up 0 bases and J gave up 6 bases, with 14 bases separating them. CDR3 sequence: CASSQDPGGGYEKLFF. DNA of the CDR3: TGCGCCAGCAGCCAAGACCCTGGGGGCGGGTATGAAAAACTGTTTTTT.

The V and J genes are TRBV19 and TRBJ2-3, with a possible D match to TRBD1 (5 bases). Trimming took 7 bases from V and 0 from J, leaving 20 bases between them. This CDR3 contains 17 residues. CDR1 is LNHDA and CDR2 is SQIVND in the germline V gene (reference sequence). The CDR3 region has the DNA TGTGCCAGTACCGCTTACTCAGGGTGGACCAGCACAGATACGCAGTATTTT. Protein product: CASTAYSGWTSTDTQYF.

The J gene is TRBJ2-6, the V gene TRBV5-1; 9 nucleotides line up with TRBD1. V was pared by 4 bases and J by 0 bases, with 2 bases of the junction left unmatched. Germline lookup yields CDR1 SGHRS and CDR2 YFSETQ. The CDR3 length is 16 residues. DNA of the CDR3: TGCGCCAGCAGCGGGACAGGGTTCTCTGGGGCCAACGTCCTGACTTTC. Protein product: CASSGTGFSGANVLTF. The full variable domain, in which reference TRBV5-1 and TRBJ2-6 provide the parts outside the CDR3, is KAGVTQTPRYLIKTRGQQVTLSCSPISGHRSVSWYQQTPGQGLQFLFEYFSETQRNKGNFPGRFSGRQFSNSRSEMNVSTLELGDSALYLCASSGTGFSGANVLTFGAGSRLTVL.

This chain uses TRBV4-1 with TRBJ2-2; no reliable D call. The V gene lost 3 bases and the J gene lost 2 bases, with 7 bases spanning the gap. The CDR3 contains 14 residues. Germline CDR1 MGHRA, CDR2 YSYEKL. In nucleotides, the CDR3 is TGCGCCAGCAGCCACAACAGAAACACCGGGGAGCTGTTTTTT. Its protein is CASSHNRNTGELFF.

This clone was observed a few times. The chain joins TRBV4-2 to TRBJ1-1; D gene ambiguous. V was shortened by 0 bases and J by 5 bases, with 7 bases between the two germline ends. Germline V gives CDR1 LGHNA, CDR2 YNFKEQ. This CDR3 region has 13 residues. CDR3 sequence: CASSQERETEAFF. For the CDR3, the DNA is TGTGCCAGCAGCCAAGAGAGGGAGACTGAAGCTTTCTTT.

The rearrangement uses TRBV28 and TRBJ1-2, with D tentatively TRBD1 (6 bases). The CDR3 has 15 amino acids. V was cut by 6 bases and J by 3 bases, with 17 bases left in between. The germline gives CDR1 MDHEN, CDR2 SYDVKM. CDR3 bases: TGTGCCAGCAGCCGTCCGAGGGGGGGGCACTATGGCTACACCTTC. Amino acid sequence: CASSRPRGGHYGYTF.

V is TRBV11-1 and J is TRBJ2-7, with TRBD2 as a possible D gene (6 bases). The CDR3 covers 11 residues. Germline lookup yields CDR1 SGHAT and CDR2 FQDESV (reference sequence). V lost 5 bases and J lost 7, with 9 bases in between. The CDR3 region has the DNA TGTGCCAGCAGCGAAGGGAGGGAGCAGTACTTC. The encoded protein is CASSEGREQYF. The whole variable domain, remainder taken from reference TRBV11-1 and TRBJ2-7, is EAEVAQSPRYKITEKSQAVAFWCDPISGHATLYWYRQILGQGPELLVQFQDESVVDDSQLPKDRFSAERLKGVDSTLKIQPAELGDSAMYLCASSEGREQYFGPGTRLTVT.

The chain couples TRBV28 to TRBJ1-4; tentative D call: TRBD1 (6 bases). The germline V gene has CDR1 MDHEN and CDR2 SYDVKM. The V gene lost 2 bases and the J gene lost 6 bases, with 16 bases spanning the gap. The CDR3 loop spans 16 amino acids. CDR3 residues: CASSLSYREGDEKLFF. The CDR3, as DNA: TGTGCCAGCAGTTTAAGTTACAGGGAAGGGGATGAAAAACTGTTTTTT.